One and the same sample provided the 9 T cell receptor beta chains below, sequenced in a study of blood T cell repertoires in COVID-19. Repertoires were generated with immunoSEQ multiplex PCR, while TCRdb's copy carries only in-frame clones and drops some. The sample contains some 120,000 clones, approximately 83% of which appear only once. Sequencing was carried out using peripheral blood. All receptors come from a woman in her forties or fifties who had recovered from COVID-19.

This clone has just a few counts. The V and J genes are TRBV7-3 and TRBJ2-5, with 9 bases identical to TRBD2. The V gene's germline CDR1 is SGHTA and CDR2 FQGTGA. This CDR3 region has 15 residues. Trimming cost V 4 bases and J 4 bases; bases outside gene matches: 7. As DNA, the CDR3 is TGTGCCAGCAGCTCCGGGCGGGGGGGCCCAGAGACCCAGTACTTC. It encodes CASSSGRGGPETQYF.

This rearrangement joins TRBV7-3 to TRBJ2-2, with TRBD2 identical over 9 bases. This CDR3 has 16 amino acids. V lost 5 bases, J lost 7 bases, and 11 bases stayed unmatched. Germline V gives CDR1 SGHTA, CDR2 FQGTGA. The CDR3 region is CASSPLAGGQSGELFF. CDR3 nucleotides: TGTGCCAGCAGCCCCCTGGCGGGGGGGCAGAGCGGGGAGCTGTTTTTT.

The V gene is TRBV6-5, the J gene TRBJ1-6, with D unresolved. Germline loops: CDR1 MNHEY, CDR2 SVGAGI. The CDR3 loop spans 13 amino acids. The V gene lost 8 bases and the J gene lost 10 bases, with 15 bases spanning the gap. CDR3: CASAWRPGSPLHF. CDR3 nucleotides: TGTGCCAGCGCGTGGAGACCTGGCTCACCCCTCCACTTT.

This rearrangement joins TRBV20-1 to TRBJ2-5; no clear D. Between the trimmed V and J ends, which lost 3 bases and 5 bases, there was a span of 10 bases. CDR3 length: 12 amino acids. Germline V CDR1 and CDR2: DFQATT, SNEGSKA (reference sequence). The CDR3 DNA reads TGCAGTGCTAGTGCCCACGGGGAGACCCAGTACTTC. It translates to CSASAHGETQYF.

The chain recombines TRBV3-1 (or the pseudogene TRBV3-2) with TRBJ1-1; no clear D gene. V lost 4 bases to trimming and J lost 1 base, with 10 bases between them. Germline V lookup: CDR1 LGHDT, CDR2 YNNKEL (reference sequence). This CDR3 is 14 amino acids long. As DNA, the CDR3 is TGTGCCAGCAGCCGCTCGCCAGGGAACACTGAAGCTTTCTTT. Protein: CASSRSPGNTEAFF.

V usage is TRBV5-1 and J usage is TRBJ2-6, with a possible D match to TRBD2 (5 bases). CDR1 is SGHRS, CDR2 YFSETQ, per germline. The CDR3 is 16 residues long. V gave up 4 bases and J gave up 1 base, with 12 bases separating them. The CDR3 sequence is CASSPRPGSGANVLTF. CDR3 coding DNA: TGCGCCAGCAGCCCTCGGCCGGGGTCTGGGGCCAACGTCCTGACTTTC. The whole variable domain, filled in from reference TRBV5-1 and TRBJ2-6, reads KAGVTQTPRYLIKTRGQQVTLSCSPISGHRSVSWYQQTPGQGLQFLFEYFSETQRNKGNFPGRFSGRQFSNSRSEMNVSTLELGDSALYLCASSPRPGSGANVLTFGAGSRLTVL.

The chain carries TRBV5-6 and TRBJ1-2; unclear D gene. V was clipped by 4 bases and J by 2 bases, with 12 bases between them. The CDR3 sequence is 14 residues long. The germline V gene encodes CDR1 SGHDT and CDR2 YYEEEE. The CDR3 here is CASSPGAVNYGYTF. As DNA, the CDR3 is TGTGCCAGCAGCCCGGGAGCTGTAAACTATGGCTACACCTTC.

DNA of the CDR3: TGTGCCATCAAAGGGTCACAGGGAGATACGCAGTATTTT. Its translation is CAIKGSQGDTQYF. J is TRBJ2-3 and V is TRBV10-3, with D possibly being TRBD1 (6 bases). Per the germline V gene, CDR1 is ENHRY and CDR2 is SYGVKD. Trimming left V 7 bases short and J 5 bases short, with 13 bases between. This CDR3 has 13 amino acids.

To note about this clone: One end of the junction does not line up with germline, which may come from a read error. This chain links TRBV5-1 with TRBJ2-1; D remains ambiguous. Germline values: CDR1 SGHRS, CDR2 YFSETQ. This CDR3 region has 15 residues. The CDR3 protein is CASSLQAGPYYEQFF. In DNA form, the CDR3 reads TGCGCCAGCAGTCTCCAGGCAGGCCCCTACTATGAGCAGTTCTTC. Full variable domain (remainder filled in from reference TRBV5-1 and TRBJ2-1): KAGVTQTPRYLIKTRGQQVTLSCSPISGHRSVSWYQQTPGQGLQFLFEYFSETQRNKGNFPGRFSGRQFSNSRSEMNVSTLELGDSALYLCASSLQAGPYYEQFFGPGTRLTVL.